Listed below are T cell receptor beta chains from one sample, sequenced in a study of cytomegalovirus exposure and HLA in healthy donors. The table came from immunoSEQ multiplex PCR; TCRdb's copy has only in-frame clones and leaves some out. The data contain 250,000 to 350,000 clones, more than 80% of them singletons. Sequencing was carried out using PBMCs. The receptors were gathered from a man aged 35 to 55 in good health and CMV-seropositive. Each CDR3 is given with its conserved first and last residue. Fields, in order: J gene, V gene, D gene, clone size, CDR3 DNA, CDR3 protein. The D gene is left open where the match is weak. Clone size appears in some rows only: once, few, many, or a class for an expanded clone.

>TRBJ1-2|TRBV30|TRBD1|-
TGTGCCTGGAGTGGACAGGGATCTAACTATGGCTACACCTTC
CAWSGQGSNYGYTF
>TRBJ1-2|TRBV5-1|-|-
TGCGCCAGCAGCAACCGGGACACGCCGTACACCTTC
CASSNRDTPYTF
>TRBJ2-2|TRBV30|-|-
TGTGCCTGGAGTGTAGTACTTTTCGGCGGGGAGCTGTTTTTT
CAWSVVLFGGELFF
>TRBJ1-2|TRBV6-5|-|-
TGTGCCAGCACCAACGCGGGGGGCGCGGCTTATGGCTACACCTTC
CASTNAGGAAYGYTF
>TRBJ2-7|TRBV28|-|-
TGTGCCAGCAGCGCGGCCTCCTACGAGCAGTACTTC
CASSAASYEQYF
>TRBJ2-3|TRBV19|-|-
TGTGCCAGTAGCGGGAGTATCATTGATACGCAGTATTTT
CASSGSIIDTQYF
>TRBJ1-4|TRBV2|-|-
TGTGCCAGCAGCGAGACACCGTCAACTAATGAAAAACTGTTTTTT
CASSETPSTNEKLFF
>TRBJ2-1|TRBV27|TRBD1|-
TGTGCCAGCAGTAGAGGGACAGGGTCGGCTAATGAGCAGTTCTTC
CASSRGTGSANEQFF
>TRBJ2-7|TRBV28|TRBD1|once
TGTGCCAGCAGCCTACCCCTGCCAGGGGGCTTGGACGAGCAGTACTTC
CASSLPLPGGLDEQYF
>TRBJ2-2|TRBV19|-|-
TGTGCCAGTAGCCCCCCCATACACGGAGACTCTGCGAACACCGGGGAGCTGTTTTTT
CASSPPIHGDSANTGELFF
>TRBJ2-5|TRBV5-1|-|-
TGCGCCAGCAGCTTGGGGCAGGGGCTACAAGAGACCCAGTACTTC
CASSLGQGLQETQYF
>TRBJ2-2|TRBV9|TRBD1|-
TGTGCCAGCAGCGCCCCCGGGACAGGGAGCACCGGGGAGCTGTTTTTT
CASSAPGTGSTGELFF
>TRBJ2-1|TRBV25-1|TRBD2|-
TGTGCCAGCAGTTCGGGACTAGCGGATAGCTCCTACAATGAGCAGTTCTTC
CASSSGLADSSYNEQFF
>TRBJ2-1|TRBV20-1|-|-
TGCAGGGGTCTCAGGTACAATGAGCAGTTCTTC
CRGLRYNEQFF
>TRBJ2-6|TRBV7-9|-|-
TGTGCCAGCAGCCAGACTGAGTCTGGGGCCAACGTCCTGACTTTC
CASSQTESGANVLTF
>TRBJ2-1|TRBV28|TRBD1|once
TGTGCCAGCATTGCGGGGACAGGGGTCAATGAGCAGTTCTTC
CASIAGTGVNEQFF
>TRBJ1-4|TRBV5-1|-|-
TGCGCCAGCAGTCCGTGGGGCAGCCGTAATGAAAAACTGTTTTTT
CASSPWGSRNEKLFF
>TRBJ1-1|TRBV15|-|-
TGTGCCACCTCCCCCCGGGGAACTGAAGCTTTCTTT
CATSPRGTEAFF
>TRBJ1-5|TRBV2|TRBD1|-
TGTGCCAGCAGTGGGGGCAGGGGGAGCAATCAGCCCCAGCATTTT
CASSGGRGSNQPQHF
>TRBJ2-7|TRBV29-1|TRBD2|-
TGCAGCGTGCAAACAGGACTAGCGTCGAGCTCCTACGAGCAGTACTTC
CSVQTGLASSSYEQYF
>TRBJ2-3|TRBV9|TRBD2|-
TGTGCCAGCAGCCCTTCACTCACTAGCGGGAGTAGGGCAGATACGCAGTATTTT
CASSPSLTSGSRADTQYF
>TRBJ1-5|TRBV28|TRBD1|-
TGTGCCAGCAGTGGGACAGGGAGTGAGGCTTCTAATCAGCCCCAGCATTTT
CASSGTGSEASNQPQHF
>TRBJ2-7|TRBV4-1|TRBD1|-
TGCGCCAGCAGCCAGCAACCGGGACAGGGGTTAACCTACGAGCAGTACTTC
CASSQQPGQGLTYEQYF
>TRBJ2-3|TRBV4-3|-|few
TGCGCCAGCAGCCAAGGGGCCGGTAGCACAGATACGCAGTATTTT
CASSQGAGSTDTQYF
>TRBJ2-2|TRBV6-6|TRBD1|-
TGTGCCAGCAGTTACTCGGGACAGGGGGACCCCGGGGAGCTGTTTTTT
CASSYSGQGDPGELFF
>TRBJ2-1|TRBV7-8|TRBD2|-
TGTGCCAGCAGCTTAGGCCTCCCGGTCCCGACTAGCGGGAGGAATGAGCAGTTCTTC
CASSLGLPVPTSGRNEQFF
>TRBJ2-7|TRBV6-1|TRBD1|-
TGTGCCAGCAGTGAACCCGGGACAGGGTCGTACGAGCAGTACTTC
CASSEPGTGSYEQYF
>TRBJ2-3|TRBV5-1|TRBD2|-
TGCGCCACCCAGCGGTCTGTAGCTAGCGGAGGCACAGATACGCAGTATTTT
CATQRSVASGGTDTQYF
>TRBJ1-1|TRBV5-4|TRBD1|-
TGTGCCAGCAGCTTGGCCACAGGGGGCGAACTGAACACTGAAGCTTTCTTT
CASSLATGGELNTEAFF
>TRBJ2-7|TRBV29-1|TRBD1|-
TGCAGCGCTGGACAGGCCGCCTACGAGCAGTACTTC
CSAGQAAYEQYF
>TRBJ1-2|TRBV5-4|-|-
TGTGCCAGCAGCTCTATCAGCGGGGGTTATGGCTACACCTTC
CASSSISGGYGYTF
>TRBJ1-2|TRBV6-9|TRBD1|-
TGTGCCAGGCCCAGGGGGCCGGACTATGGCTACACCTTC
CARPRGPDYGYTF
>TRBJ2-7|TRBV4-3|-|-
TGCGCCAGCAGCCAAGATGAATCCTACGAGCAGTACTTC
CASSQDESYEQYF
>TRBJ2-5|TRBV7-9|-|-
TGTGCCAGCAGCTGGGACATCGAGACCCAGTACTTC
CASSWDIETQYF
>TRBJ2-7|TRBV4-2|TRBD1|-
TGTGCCAGCAGCCAGGCTAACTTTCAAGTCCCCGACAGGGGCTACGAGCAGTACTTC
CASSQANFQVPDRGYEQYF
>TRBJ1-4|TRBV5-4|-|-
TGTGCCAGCAGCTTGGGCGGGCCGAATGAAAAACTGTTTTTT
CASSLGGPNEKLFF
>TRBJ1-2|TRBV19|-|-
TGTGCCAGCTGGCGAACAGGCAACTATGGCTACACCTTC
CASWRTGNYGYTF
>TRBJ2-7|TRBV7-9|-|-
TGTTCCAGCAGCTCTAGTACCTACGAGCAGTACTTC
CSSSSSTYEQYF
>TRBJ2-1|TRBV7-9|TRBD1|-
TGTGCCAGCAGCCACGGGACAGGTTGGGATGAGCAGTTCTTC
CASSHGTGWDEQFF
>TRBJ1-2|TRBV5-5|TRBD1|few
TGTGCCAGCAGCCGAGGGACAGCTAACTATGGCTACACCTTC
CASSRGTANYGYTF
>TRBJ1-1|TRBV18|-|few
TGTGCCAGCTCCCGACAGGATCGCAACACTGAAGCTTTCTTT
CASSRQDRNTEAFF
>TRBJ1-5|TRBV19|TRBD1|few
TGTGCCAGTAGTATGGTCCAGGGGGGCAATCAGCCCCAGCATTTT
CASSMVQGGNQPQHF
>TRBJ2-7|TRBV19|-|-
TGTGCCAGTAGTCCGGGGGTCAAAAGATCCTACGAGCAGTACTTC
CASSPGVKRSYEQYF
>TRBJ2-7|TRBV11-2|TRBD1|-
TGTGCCAGCAGCCCCGGGACAGGCTACGAGCAGTACTTC
CASSPGTGYEQYF
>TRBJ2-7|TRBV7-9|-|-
TGTGCCAGCAGCCCCGGGACAGACAGAAGGGGGGACGAGCAGTACTTC
CASSPGTDRRGDEQYF
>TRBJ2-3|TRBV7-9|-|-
TGTGCCAGCAGCTTACTCTGGGGCGGGGCTAGCACAGATACGCAGTATTTT
CASSLLWGGASTDTQYF
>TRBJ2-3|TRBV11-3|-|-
TGTGCCAGCAGCCCGCGTTGGACAGATACGCAGTATTTT
CASSPRWTDTQYF
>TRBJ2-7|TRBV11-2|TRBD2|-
TGTGCCAGCAGCTCTCCTCGGACTAGCGGAATGTTGGGAGAGCAGTACTTC
CASSSPRTSGMLGEQYF
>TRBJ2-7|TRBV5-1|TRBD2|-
TGCGCCAGCAGCGCTCCCGGGGGGGGTAGCTCCTACGAGCAGTACTTC
CASSAPGGGSSYEQYF
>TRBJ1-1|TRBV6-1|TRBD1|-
TGTGCCAGCAGTGAATCCAGACGACAGGGCACTGAAGCTTTCTTT
CASSESRRQGTEAFF
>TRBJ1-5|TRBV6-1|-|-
TGTGCCAGCATCGAGGTTGCAGGCAATCAGCCCCAGCATTTT
CASIEVAGNQPQHF
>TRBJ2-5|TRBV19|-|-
TGTGCCAGTAGTGGACTATCAGAGACCCAGTACTTC
CASSGLSETQYF